The next 7 T cell receptor beta chains were all read from a single sample in a study of blood T cell repertoires in COVID-19. Sequencing used immunoSEQ multiplex PCR; TCRdb keeps in-frame clones, though not all of them. Counted here are roughly 230,000 clones, 89% occurring once; the ten biggest clones make up less than 4.5%. The sample taken for sequencing was PBMCs or T cells enriched from blood (not recorded which). The receptors shown here come from a woman aged 30 to 39 with acute COVID-19.

The V call is TRBV28, the J call TRBJ1-1, with 9 positions matching TRBD1. There are 14 residues in the CDR3. V gave up 6 bases and J gave up 5 bases; unmatched junction bases: 7. The V gene's germline CDR1 is MDHEN and CDR2 SYDVKM. The CDR3 DNA reads as TGTGCCAGCAGCTCGGGACAGGGTAATACTGAAGCTTTCTTT. This encodes CASSSGQGNTEAFF. The whole variable domain, remainder taken from reference TRBV28 and TRBJ1-1, is DVKVTQSSRYLVKRTGEKVFLECVQDMDHENMFWYRQDPGLGLRLIYFSYDVKMKEKGDIPEGYSVSREKKERFSLILESASTNQTSMYLCASSSGQGNTEAFFGQGTRLTVV.

V gene TRBV11-2 combines with J gene TRBJ1-1; D gene uncertain. V lost 2 bases and J 1 base, leaving 11 bases between the germline ends. Germline assignment: CDR1 SGHAT and CDR2 FQNNGV. The length of the CDR3 is 15 residues. In DNA, the CDR3 is TGTGCCAGCAGCTTATCCGAGGGCTGGAACACTGAAGCTTTCTTT. Protein: CASSLSEGWNTEAFF.

The chain uses TRBV27 and TRBJ2-1; 15 nucleotides line up with TRBD2. The germline V gene has CDR1 MNHEY and CDR2 SMNVEV (reference sequence). The CDR3 totals 19 residues. Germline trimming cut 2 bases from V and 0 bases from J; bases unmatched to any gene: 5. The CDR3 DNA reads as TGTGCCAGCAGTTTAGACGGACTAGCGGGGGGGCCCTCCTACAATGAGCAGTTCTTC. Translating it yields CASSLDGLAGGPSYNEQFF.

In this sample, this clone turned up once. V is TRBV6-6 and J is TRBJ1-5; TRBD1 matches at 9 bases. V trimming: 5 bases; J trimming: 6 bases; junction bases outside the gene matches: 8. Germline CDR1 MNHNY, CDR2 SVGAGI (reference sequence). The CDR3 totals 15 residues. CDR3 sequence reads: CASSAGTGLGQPQHF. CDR3 bases: TGTGCCAGCAGTGCCGGGACAGGGTTAGGTCAGCCCCAGCATTTT.

The rearrangement joins TRBV11-2 to TRBJ1-6, with 7 bases lining up with TRBD1. This CDR3 is 15 amino acids long. Per the germline V gene, CDR1 is SGHAT and CDR2 is FQNNGV. The ends lost 4 bases at V and 7 bases at J; junction bases unmatched: 7. The CDR3 bases are TGTGCCAGCAGCTCACAACAGGGGAAGAATTCACCCCTCCACTTT. It is translated as CASSSQQGKNSPLHF.

The chain employs TRBV27 and TRBJ2-3, with 14 bases identical to TRBD2. The CDR3 loop spans 17 amino acids. CDR1 is MNHEY and CDR2 is SMNVEV in the germline V gene (reference sequence). The trim removed 7 bases at V and 5 bases at J, leaving 11 bases unmatched. CDR3 sequence reads: CASNPAGTSGGRDTQYF. The CDR3 nucleotides read TGTGCCAGCAACCCCGCCGGGACTAGCGGGGGTCGAGATACGCAGTATTTT.

V and J are TRBV6-4 and TRBJ1-3, with D unclear. Germline V CDR1 and CDR2: MRHNA, SNTAGT. The V gene lost 8 bases and the J gene lost 3 bases, with 20 bases spanning the gap. The CDR3 sequence is 16 residues long. The CDR3 reads CASLLSPGANGNTIYF. The CDR3 DNA sequence: TGTGCCAGCCTCCTATCTCCGGGAGCGAATGGAAACACCATATATTTT.